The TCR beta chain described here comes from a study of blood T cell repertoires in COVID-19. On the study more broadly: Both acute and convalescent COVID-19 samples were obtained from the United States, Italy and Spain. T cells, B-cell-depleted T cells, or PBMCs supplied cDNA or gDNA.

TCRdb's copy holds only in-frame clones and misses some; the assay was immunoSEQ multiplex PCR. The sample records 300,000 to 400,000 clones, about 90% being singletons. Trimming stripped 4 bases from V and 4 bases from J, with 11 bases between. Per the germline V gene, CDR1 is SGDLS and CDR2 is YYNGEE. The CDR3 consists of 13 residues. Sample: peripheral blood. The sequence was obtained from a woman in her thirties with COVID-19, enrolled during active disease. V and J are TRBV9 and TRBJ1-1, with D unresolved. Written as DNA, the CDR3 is TGTGCCAGCAGCTCCCAGGTGGGCACTGAAGCTTTCTTT. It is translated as CASSSQVGTEAFF.